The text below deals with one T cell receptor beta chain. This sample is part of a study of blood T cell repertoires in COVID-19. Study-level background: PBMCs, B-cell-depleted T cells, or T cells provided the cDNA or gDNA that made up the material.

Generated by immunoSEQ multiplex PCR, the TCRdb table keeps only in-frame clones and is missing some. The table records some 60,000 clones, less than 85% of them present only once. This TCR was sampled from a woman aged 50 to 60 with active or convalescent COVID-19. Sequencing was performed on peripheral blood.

The CDR3 nucleotides are TGTGCCAGCAGCACCGGACAGGGCTACGAGCAGTACTTC. The encoded protein is CASSTGQGYEQYF. The chain joins TRBV5-4 to TRBJ2-7, with TRBD1 matching over 8 bases. This CDR3 comprises 13 residues. Germline V gene lookup returns CDR1 SGHNT and CDR2 YYREEE (reference sequence). Germline trimming cut 4 bases from V and 3 bases from J; bases unmatched to any gene: 3.